This T cell receptor beta chain was captured in a study of cytomegalovirus exposure and HLA in healthy donors. Broader study findings: A later analysis appeared to link common viral pathogens to several of the most significant clusters. At a 0.05 false discovery rate, a later analysis found 16,951 TCR beta sequences to be associated with HLA alleles. Later analysis showed TCR association rates varying by HLA locus, highest for DRB1 and lowest for HLA-C. Donors belonging to an Asian-associated ancestry cluster reportedly showed fewer N-insertions in productive TCRs than the roughly 680-donor mean, according to what a later analysis found.

The PCR made use of 60 Vbeta and 13 Jbeta primers. Produced via immunoSEQ multiplex PCR; TCRdb's table is partial and in-frame only. The top ten clones hold roughly 14% of a sample with some 190,000 clones, about 80% of them seen once. A note on this clone: Its matching antigen is unknown.

The germline gives CDR1 MGHRA, CDR2 YSYEKL. V was clipped by 0 bases and J by 7 bases, with 21 bases between them. The CDR3 length is 17 residues. The V and J genes are TRBV4-1 and TRBJ2-5; weak D call: TRBD1 (6 bases). The sequencing sample was made of PBMCs. This sequence was found in a woman in her twenties or thirties in good health and CMV-seropositive. The chain's CDR3 is CASSQDPQRGTLGTQYF. CDR3 coding DNA: TGCGCCAGCAGCCAAGATCCCCAGAGGGGGACCCTAGGGACCCAGTACTTC.